This record concerns one T cell receptor beta chain sequence. Its antigen is not known. This specimen comes from a study of OX40 agonist ivuxolimab in advanced cancers. This CDR3 contains 16 residues. Trimming took 1 base from V and 3 from J, leaving 13 bases between them. CDR1 is SGHVS, CDR2 FNYEAQ, per germline. Assay: immunoSEQ multiplex PCR; the TCRdb copy retains only in-frame clones and omits some. The sample lists 60,000 to 100,000 clones, around 94% occurring once. Regarding the study as a whole: Researchers did not determine the expanded peripheral T cells' antigen specificity. Some of the nonresponding patients also showed low levels of normalized T-cell clonal expansion. CD8+ T cells averaged more expanded clones than CD4+.

Blood specimens came from baseline, cycle 4 day 1, and cycle 7 day 1. The starting material was CD4+ or CD8+ T cells sorted from blood, obtained in a trial of the OX40 agonist ivuxolimab. The chain is built from TRBV7-6 and TRBJ2-1; TRBD1 is a possible D gene (6 bases). The sequence was collected from an adult with an advanced solid tumor such as melanoma, head and neck, liver or kidney cancer. The CDR3 region is CASSLVGRGNYNEQFF. The CDR3 DNA reads as TGTGCCAGCAGCTTAGTCGGCAGGGGTAACTACAATGAGCAGTTCTTC.